This T cell receptor (beta chain) is from a study of cytomegalovirus exposure and HLA in healthy donors. Turning to the study itself: Clustering assigned about four fifths of the approximately 400 genotyped donors to the Caucasian-associated ancestry cluster.

Germline assignment: CDR1 MDHEN and CDR2 SYDVKM. Losses at the gene ends were 5 bases for V and 2 bases for J; bases not matched to a gene: 2. CDR3 length: 14 residues. The PCR used 60 Vbeta and 13 Jbeta primers. The data were produced by immunoSEQ multiplex PCR, yet TCRdb's version contains in-frame clones alone and is incomplete. The data contain approximately 190,000 clones, roughly 82% of them singletons. The receptor was isolated from a woman aged 50 to 65 in good health and CMV-seropositive. The material sequenced was PBMCs. The chain carries TRBV28 and TRBJ1-3, with TRBD1 matching over 8 bases. CDR3 sequence (DNA): TGTGCCAGCAGTAAACAGGGGGCTGGAAACACCATATATTTT. Translation gives CASSKQGAGNTIYF.